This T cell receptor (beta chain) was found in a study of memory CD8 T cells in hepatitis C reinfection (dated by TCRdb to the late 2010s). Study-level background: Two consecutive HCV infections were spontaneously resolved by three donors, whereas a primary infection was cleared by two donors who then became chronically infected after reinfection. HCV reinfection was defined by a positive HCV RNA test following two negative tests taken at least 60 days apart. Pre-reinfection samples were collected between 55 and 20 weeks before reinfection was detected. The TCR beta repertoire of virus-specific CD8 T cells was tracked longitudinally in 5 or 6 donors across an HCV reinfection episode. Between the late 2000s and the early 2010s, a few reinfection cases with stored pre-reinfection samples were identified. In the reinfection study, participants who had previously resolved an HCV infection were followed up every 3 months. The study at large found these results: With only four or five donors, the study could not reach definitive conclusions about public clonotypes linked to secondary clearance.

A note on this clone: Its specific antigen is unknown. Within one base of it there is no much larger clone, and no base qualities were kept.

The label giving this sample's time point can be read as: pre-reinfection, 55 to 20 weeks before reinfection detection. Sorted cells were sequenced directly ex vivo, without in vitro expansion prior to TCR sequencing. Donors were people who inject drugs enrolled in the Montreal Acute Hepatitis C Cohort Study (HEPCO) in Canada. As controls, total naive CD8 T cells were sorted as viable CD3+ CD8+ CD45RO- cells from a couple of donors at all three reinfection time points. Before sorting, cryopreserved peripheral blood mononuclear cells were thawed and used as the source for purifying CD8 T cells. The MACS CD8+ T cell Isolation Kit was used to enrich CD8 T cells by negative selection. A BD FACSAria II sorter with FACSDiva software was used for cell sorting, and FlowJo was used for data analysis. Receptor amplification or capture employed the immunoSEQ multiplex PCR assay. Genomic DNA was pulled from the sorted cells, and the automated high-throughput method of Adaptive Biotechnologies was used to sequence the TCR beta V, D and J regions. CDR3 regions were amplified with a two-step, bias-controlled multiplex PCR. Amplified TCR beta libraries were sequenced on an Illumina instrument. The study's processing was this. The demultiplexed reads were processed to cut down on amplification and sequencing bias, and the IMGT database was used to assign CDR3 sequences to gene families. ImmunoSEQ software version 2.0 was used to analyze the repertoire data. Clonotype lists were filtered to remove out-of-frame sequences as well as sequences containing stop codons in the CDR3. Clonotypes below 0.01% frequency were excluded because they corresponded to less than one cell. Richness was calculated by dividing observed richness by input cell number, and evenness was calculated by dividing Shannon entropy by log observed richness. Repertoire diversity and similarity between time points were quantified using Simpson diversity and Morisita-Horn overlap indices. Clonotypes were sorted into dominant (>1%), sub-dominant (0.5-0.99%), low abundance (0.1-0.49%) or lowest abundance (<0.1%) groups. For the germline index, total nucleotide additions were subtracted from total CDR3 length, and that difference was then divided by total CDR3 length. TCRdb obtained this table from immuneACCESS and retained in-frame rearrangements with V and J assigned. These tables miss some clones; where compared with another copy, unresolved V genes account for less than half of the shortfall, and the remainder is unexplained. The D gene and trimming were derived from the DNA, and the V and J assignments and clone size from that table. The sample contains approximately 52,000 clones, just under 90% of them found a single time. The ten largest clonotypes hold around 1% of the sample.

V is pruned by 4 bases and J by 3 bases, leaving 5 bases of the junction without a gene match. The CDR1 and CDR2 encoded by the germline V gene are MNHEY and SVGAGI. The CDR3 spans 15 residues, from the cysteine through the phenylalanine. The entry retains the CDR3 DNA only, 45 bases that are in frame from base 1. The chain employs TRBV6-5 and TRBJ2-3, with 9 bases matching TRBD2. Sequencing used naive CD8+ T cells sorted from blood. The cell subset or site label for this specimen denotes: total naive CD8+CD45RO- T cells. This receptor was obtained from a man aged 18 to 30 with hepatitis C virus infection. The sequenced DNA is TGTGCCAGCAGTTTCCTAGCGGGGTCAACAGATACGCAGTATTTT. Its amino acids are CASSFLAGSTDTQYF.